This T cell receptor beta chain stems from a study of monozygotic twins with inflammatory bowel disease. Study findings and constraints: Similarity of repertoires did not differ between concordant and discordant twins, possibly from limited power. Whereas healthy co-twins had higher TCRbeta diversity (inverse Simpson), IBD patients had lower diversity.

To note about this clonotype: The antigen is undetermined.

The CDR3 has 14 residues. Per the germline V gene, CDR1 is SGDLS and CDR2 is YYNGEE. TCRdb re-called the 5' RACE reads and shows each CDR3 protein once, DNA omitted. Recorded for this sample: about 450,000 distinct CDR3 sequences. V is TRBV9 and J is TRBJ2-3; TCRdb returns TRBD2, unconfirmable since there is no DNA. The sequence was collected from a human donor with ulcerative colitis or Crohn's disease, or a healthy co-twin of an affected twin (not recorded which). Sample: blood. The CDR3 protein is CASTVGLTADTQYF.